The 21 T cell receptor beta chains below all came from one sample that was sequenced in a study of T cell responses to AZD1222 COVID-19 vaccine. Sequencing was performed with immunoSEQ multiplex PCR; in TCRdb, only in-frame clones are kept and a portion is missing. Here the sample spans about 180,000 clones, 90% to 95% being singletons. Here the sequenced sample was peripheral blood, taken 28 days after the second dose of the MenACWY control vaccine. Source of these receptors: an adult who received the MenACWY meningococcal vaccine as a control.

This sequence joins TRBV28 and TRBJ2-5; 7 nucleotides line up with TRBD1. Trimming took 7 bases from V and 1 from J; bases not matched to a gene: 6. Germline lookup yields CDR1 MDHEN and CDR2 SYDVKM. This CDR3 contains 14 residues. The DNA for the CDR3 is TGTGCCAGCAAAGTGGGGACAGTCCAAGAGACCCAGTACTTC. It encodes CASKVGTVQETQYF.

The V call is TRBV4-3, the J call TRBJ1-4; perhaps TRBD1 as D (5 bases). Deletions cut 1 base from V and 0 bases from J, with 6 bases between. CDR3 length: 15 residues. CDR1 and CDR2 from the germline V gene are LGHNA and YSLEER. The DNA of the CDR3 is TGCGCCAGCAGCCAAGCCAGGGCAACTAATGAAAAACTGTTTTTT. Its protein is CASSQARATNEKLFF.

The genes are TRBV9 and TRBJ1-2; no clear D. V lost 2 bases to trimming and J lost 5 bases, with 13 bases between them. The CDR3 length is 14 residues. Germline V lookup: CDR1 SGDLS, CDR2 YYNGEE. This CDR3 reads CASSVEPDGYGYTF. CDR3 DNA: TGTGCCAGCAGCGTGGAACCGGATGGGTATGGCTACACCTTC.

The V call is TRBV7-9, the J call TRBJ1-2; TRBD1 matches at 8 bases. Germline loops: CDR1 SEHNR, CDR2 FQNEAQ (reference sequence). The CDR3 extends over 16 amino acids. V shed 4 bases and J 7 bases; nucleotides not matched to a gene: 14. The CDR3: CASSSGGTRGLGGYTF. CDR3 nucleotides: TGTGCCAGCAGCTCGGGGGGCACCAGGGGGCTAGGTGGCTACACCTTC.

The rearrangement uses TRBV2 and TRBJ1-2, with D unclear. The CDR3 is 15 amino acids. Germline CDR1 and CDR2: SNHLY and FYNNEI. V was clipped by 7 bases and J by 1 base, with 16 bases between them. The CDR3 loop is CASTPESQFNYGYTF. Written as DNA, the CDR3 is TGTGCCAGCACCCCGGAATCGCAGTTTAACTATGGCTACACCTTC.

The V and J genes are TRBV18 and TRBJ1-5; D may be TRBD1 (5 bases). Germline values: CDR1 KGHSH, CDR2 LQKENI. Trimming removed 3 bases from V and 5 bases from J, with 17 bases in between. The CDR3 contains 16 residues. The CDR3 coding sequence is TGTGCCAGCTCACCGGGACCGCCTGGAGTGGATCAGCCCCAGCATTTT. This translates into CASSPGPPGVDQPQHF.

V usage is TRBV18 and J usage is TRBJ2-2; D tentatively fits TRBD1 or TRBD2 (6 bases each). Germline CDR1 reads KGHSH; CDR2 reads LQKENI. V lost 10 bases to trimming and J lost 0 bases, with 12 bases between them. CDR3 size: 14 residues. DNA of the CDR3: TGTGCCACCGCAAGGGGGGCGAACACCGGGGAGCTGTTTTTT. As protein: CATARGANTGELFF.

The chain carries TRBV29-1 and TRBJ1-2, with D perhaps matching TRBD1 (6 bases). Trimming cost V 4 bases and J 8 bases, with 14 bases left between them. Germline assignment: CDR1 SQVTM and CDR2 ANQGSEA. The CDR3 runs to 12 residues. The CDR3 DNA follows: TGCAGCGTTGGGCCGGCCGGGGGCGGCTACACCTTC. Protein product: CSVGPAGGGYTF.

V gene TRBV10-1 combines with J gene TRBJ2-1; 9 nucleotides align to TRBD2. Germline V CDR1 and CDR2: WNHNN, SYGVQD (reference sequence). The CDR3 spans 16 residues. J lost 7 bases, V lost 4 bases, and 11 bases had no gene match. The CDR3 bases are TGCGCCAGCAGTGCAATTAGCGGGGGCTTTGAAAATGAGCAGTTCTTC. Translation gives CASSAISGGFENEQFF.

The chain combines TRBV7-3 with TRBJ2-1; 12 bases agree with TRBD2. Germline loops: CDR1 SGHTA, CDR2 FQGTGA. The CDR3 has 16 residues. The J segment lost 7 bases and the V segment lost 2 bases, leaving 6 bases of the junction unmatched. In DNA, the CDR3 is TGTGCCAGCAGCTTATCCTTGACTAGCGGGGGAAATGAGCAGTTCTTC. It yields the protein CASSLSLTSGGNEQFF.

The table lists this clone with many counts. This chain links TRBV5-6 with TRBJ2-1; D gene ambiguous. Trimming stripped 2 bases from V and 6 bases from J, with 9 bases between. The CDR3 loop spans 13 amino acids. CDR1 and CDR2 from the germline V gene are SGHDT and YYEEEE. The CDR3, as DNA: TGTGCCAGCAGCTTCAGCGCTAGCAATGAGCAGTTCTTC. Its protein product is CASSFSASNEQFF.

DNA for the CDR3: TGTGCCAGCAGCTTAGTAGGGCGGGGGGCCCTGTCTGGCGAGCAGTACTTC. Its translation is CASSLVGRGALSGEQYF. J is TRBJ2-7 and V is TRBV7-9; the match to TRBD2 covers 8 bases. The germline CDR1 and CDR2 sequences are SEHNR and FQNEAQ (reference sequence). The CDR3 is made up of 17 amino acids. V was pared by 1 base and J by 6 bases, with 14 bases of the junction left unmatched.

This sequence joins TRBV13 and TRBJ2-7; 7 bases align to TRBD1. The CDR3 is made up of 15 amino acids. V lost 5 bases, J lost 1 base, and 8 bases stayed unmatched. Germline assignment: CDR1 PRHDT and CDR2 FYEKMQ (reference sequence). CDR3 amino acids: CASSLATGVSYEQYF. CDR3 nucleotide sequence: TGTGCCAGCAGCCTGGCCACAGGGGTTTCCTACGAGCAGTACTTC. Combining the CDR3 with reference TRBV13 and TRBJ2-7 gives the whole variable domain AAGVIQSPRHLIKEKRETATLKCYPIPRHDTVYWYQQGPGQDPQFLISFYEKMQSDKGSIPDRFSAQQFSDYHSELNMSSLELGDSALYFCASSLATGVSYEQYFGPGTRLTVT.

The V gene is TRBV7-2, the J gene TRBJ2-3, with unresolved D. Germline V CDR1 and CDR2: SGHTA, FQGNSA. The CDR3 contains 13 residues. Trimming took 5 bases from V and 0 from J, leaving 6 bases between them. The CDR3 region has the DNA TGTGCCAGCAGCGGGTCTAGCACAGATACGCAGTATTTT. Amino acids: CASSGSSTDTQYF.

Here the CDR3 DNA reads TGTGCCAGCAGCCCCCACGCGAACACCGGGGAGCTGTTTTTT. This codes for CASSPHANTGELFF. J is TRBJ2-2 and V is TRBV7-2; D is unclear. This CDR3 is 14 amino acids long. CDR1 and CDR2 (germline): SGHTA, FQGNSA. Trimming took 5 bases from V and 0 from J, leaving 7 bases between them.

The chain employs TRBV7-9 and TRBJ1-5, with a possible D match to TRBD1 (5 bases). The CDR3 consists of 17 residues. V dropped 1 base and J dropped 3 bases, with 16 bases sitting between them. Germline CDR1 reads SEHNR; CDR2 reads FQNEAQ (reference sequence). CDR3 region: CASSLGLGLGDNQPQHF. DNA of the CDR3: TGTGCCAGCAGCTTAGGGCTTGGGCTAGGGGACAATCAGCCCCAGCATTTT.

This chain joins TRBV28 and TRBJ1-2; TRBD1 aligns across 7 bases. After removal of 5 bases from V and 8 bases from J, the junction contained 11 bases not matched to a gene. This CDR3 has 14 amino acids. Germline CDR1 MDHEN, CDR2 SYDVKM. The CDR3, as DNA: TGTGCCAGCAGTGACAGGGTTCGTAGTTACGGCTACACCTTC. Amino acids: CASSDRVRSYGYTF.

The CDR3 loop is CAISESPGYGYTF. The CDR3 region has the DNA TGTGCCATCAGTGAGTCTCCTGGATATGGCTACACCTTC. This rearrangement joins TRBV10-3 to TRBJ1-2; D is undetermined. CDR1 is ENHRY and CDR2 is SYGVKD in the germline V gene. CDR3 size: 13 residues. V dropped 0 bases and J dropped 5 bases, with 7 bases sitting between them.

This chain uses TRBV19 with TRBJ2-3, with TRBD2 matching 11 bases. In germline, CDR1 is LNHDA, CDR2 SQIVND (reference sequence). Germline trimming cut 5 bases from V and 0 bases from J; bases unmatched to any gene: 4. This CDR3 comprises 16 residues. CDR3 amino acids: CASSPLAGGSTDTQYF. The CDR3 DNA sequence: TGTGCCAGTAGTCCCTTAGCGGGGGGGAGCACAGATACGCAGTATTTT.

V and J are TRBV6-2 or TRBV6-3 and TRBJ2-3; D is unclear. V was cut by 6 bases and J by 1 base, with 17 bases left in between. The germline gives CDR1 MNHEY, CDR2 SVGEGT. The CDR3 sequence is 16 residues long. The CDR3 region is CASSSHGFGRTDTQYF. The CDR3 region has the DNA TGTGCCAGCAGCTCCCATGGGTTCGGACGCACAGATACGCAGTATTTT.

The V call is TRBV2, the J call TRBJ2-5, with 7 bases aligning to TRBD1. The CDR3 is made up of 15 amino acids. V shed 0 bases, J shed 2 bases, and the junction held 3 bases outside the gene matches. CDR1 is SNHLY, CDR2 FYNNEI, per germline. The CDR3 loop reads CASSEARGQQETQYF. The CDR3, as DNA: TGTGCCAGCAGTGAAGCGAGGGGACAGCAAGAGACCCAGTACTTC.